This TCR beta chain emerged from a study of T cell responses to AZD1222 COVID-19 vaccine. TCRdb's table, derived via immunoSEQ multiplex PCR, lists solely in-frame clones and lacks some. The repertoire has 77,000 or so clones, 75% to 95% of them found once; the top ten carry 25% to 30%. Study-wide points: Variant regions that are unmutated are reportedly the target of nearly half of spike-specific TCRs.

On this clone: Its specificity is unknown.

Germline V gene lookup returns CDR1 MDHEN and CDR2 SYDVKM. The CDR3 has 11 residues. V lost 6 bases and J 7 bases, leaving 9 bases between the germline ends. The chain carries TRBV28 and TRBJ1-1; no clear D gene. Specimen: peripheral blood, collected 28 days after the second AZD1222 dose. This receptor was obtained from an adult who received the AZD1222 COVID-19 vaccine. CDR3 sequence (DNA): TGTGCCAGCAGGCTGGGAGGTGAAGCTTTCTTT. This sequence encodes CASRLGGEAFF.